The 21 T cell receptor beta chains presented below share a single source sample, sequenced in a study of CD8 T cells in ankylosing spondylitis. One entry per CDR3 protein, called by TCRdb with MiXCR from the 5' RACE reads. Altogether more than 150,000 distinct CDR3 sequences are present, 18% being singletons, with the ten largest covering 4.3%. Sequencing used blood, either unsorted or a sorted T cell fraction (not recorded which). The source is a male donor aged 10 to 30 with ankylosing spondylitis or in good health (not recorded which).

This clonotype has a count of ten or more. The V gene is TRBV29-1, the J gene TRBJ2-7; TRBD1 aligns across 7 bases. V shed 4 bases, J shed 0 bases, and the junction held 3 bases outside the gene matches. Germline V CDR1 and CDR2: SQVTM, ANQGSEA. The CDR3 has 13 residues. The chain's CDR3 is CSVGPGGSYEQYF. In nucleotides, the CDR3 is TGCAGCGTTGGGCCAGGGGGCTCCTACGAGCAGTACTTC.

The table lists this clonotype with many counts. The V call is TRBV7-8, the J call TRBJ2-1, with 10 nucleotides matching TRBD2. CDR1 SGHVS and CDR2 FQNEAQ come from the germline V gene. V lost 2 bases to trimming and J lost 9 bases; unmatched junction nucleotides: 16. CDR3 length: 18 residues. CDR3 nucleotides: TGTGCCAGCAGCTTACCCATCCGACTAGCGGGCCTTAGGGGTGAGCAGTTCTTC. Encoded protein: CASSLPIRLAGLRGEQFF.

This clonotype was seen at least ten times. This chain links TRBV6-5 with TRBJ2-1, with D perhaps matching TRBD2 (6 bases). This CDR3 has 16 residues. CDR1 and CDR2 (germline): MNHEY, SVGAGI. V shed 0 bases and J shed 0 bases, with 9 bases lying between them. CDR3 region: CASSYSWRDSYNEQFF. For the CDR3, the DNA is TGTGCCAGCAGTTACTCGTGGCGGGACTCCTACAATGAGCAGTTCTTC.

Ten or more counts support this clonotype. This chain uses TRBV5-5 with TRBJ1-2, with D possibly matching TRBD1 (5 bases). The germline V gene has CDR1 SGHKS and CDR2 YYEKEE (reference sequence). There are 13 residues in the CDR3. Trimming shortened V by 4 bases and J by 8 bases, and 15 bases separated the two germline ends. The CDR3 nucleotides are TGTGCCAGCAGCCCGGAGGAGGGGCGAGGCTACACCTTC. It encodes CASSPEEGRGYTF.

This clonotype has more than one count but fewer than ten. In DNA form, the CDR3 reads TGTGCCAGCAGCTTGGAAGGACAGGGGGCCCGGGAGACCCAGTACTTC. Encoded protein: CASSLEGQGARETQYF. The chain joins TRBV5-6 to TRBJ2-5; 11 nucleotides agree with TRBD1. The CDR3 contains 16 residues. The J segment lost 5 bases and the V segment lost 0 bases, leaving 6 bases of the junction unmatched. The V gene's germline CDR1 is SGHDT and CDR2 YYEEEE.

Comment on this clonotype: This may stem from a read error, because a much larger clone lies one nucleotide away. The chain recombines TRBV12-3 or TRBV12-4 with TRBJ1-2; D gene uncertain. This CDR3 region has 13 residues. In DNA form, the CDR3 reads TGTGCCAGCAGTTTATTGGCCCGTGAGGGCTACCCCTTC. Residues: CASSLLAREGYPF.

This clonotype was counted many times. The chain recombines TRBV20-1 with TRBJ2-1, with 9 bases lining up with TRBD2. From germline, CDR1 is DFQATT and CDR2 SNEGSKA (reference sequence). V lost 5 bases and J lost 6; bases outside the gene matches: 8. CDR3 length: 14 residues. The CDR3 bases are TGCAGTGCTGCCCTAGCGGGGACAAGCAATGAGCAGTTCTTC. This encodes CSAALAGTSNEQFF.

This clonotype showed up many times. This chain connects TRBV6-2 or TRBV6-3 to TRBJ2-7; D not certain. V gave up 4 bases and J gave up 2 bases, with 3 bases separating them. CDR1 is MNHEY, CDR2 SVGEGT, per germline. The CDR3 totals 11 residues. In DNA form, the CDR3 reads TGTGCCAGCAGTTGGGCCTACGAGCAGTACTTC. Its translation: CASSWAYEQYF.

At least ten counts were recorded for this clonotype. V usage is TRBV7-2 and J usage is TRBJ2-1; unclear D gene. The V end was cut by 3 bases, the J end by 9 bases, with 18 bases between. CDR1 is SGHTA, CDR2 FQGNSA, per germline. The CDR3 has 15 residues. The CDR3 bases are TGTGCCAGCAGCTTCGTTTGGGCTACTCAAAGTGAGCAGTTCTTC. Residues: CASSFVWATQSEQFF.

This clonotype appeared many times. The chain uses TRBV4-2 and TRBJ2-2; 10 nucleotides align to TRBD2. Losses at the gene ends were 2 bases for V and 0 bases for J; bases not matched to a gene: 3. There are 17 residues in the CDR3. The germline V gene has CDR1 LGHNA and CDR2 YNFKEQ. The CDR3 region has the DNA TGTGCCAGCAGCCAACAAACTAGCGGGGCGAACACCGGGGAGCTGTTTTTT. Protein: CASSQQTSGANTGELFF.

The sample holds many counts of this clonotype. The V and J genes are TRBV5-6 and TRBJ2-2, with a weak D call TRBD1 (5 bases). V was shortened by 3 bases and J by 0 bases, with 15 bases between the two germline ends. The CDR3 sequence is 17 residues long. CDR1 is SGHDT and CDR2 is YYEEEE in the germline V gene. CDR3 residues: CASSSKPQGANTGELFF. CDR3 bases: TGTGCCAGCAGCTCCAAACCCCAGGGTGCGAACACCGGGGAGCTGTTTTTT.

The sample holds many counts of this clonotype. The rearrangement joins TRBV6-5 to TRBJ2-7; TRBD1 agrees at 8 bases. The V segment lost 4 bases and the J segment 7 bases; nucleotides outside the gene matches: 9. The CDR3 runs to 14 residues. Per germline, CDR1 MNHEY and CDR2 SVGAGI. Written as DNA, the CDR3 is TGTGCCAGCAGTTCGGGACAGGCGAGGGGGGAGCAGTACTTC. Its translation: CASSSGQARGEQYF.

This chain links TRBV7-8 with TRBJ2-4, with 9 bases fitting TRBD1. CDR1 is SGHVS and CDR2 is FQNEAQ in the germline V gene. CDR3 length equals 14 residues. J lost 6 bases, V lost 1 base, and 1 base had no gene match. The CDR3 region is CASSLGDRVNIQYF. In DNA form, the CDR3 reads TGTGCCAGCAGCTTAGGGGACAGGGTAAACATTCAGTACTTC.

This clonotype was counted at least ten times. The chain joins TRBV7-9 to TRBJ2-1; 7 bases are a match to TRBD1. The ends lost 3 bases at V and 6 bases at J; junction bases unmatched: 2. The germline CDR1 and CDR2 sequences are SEHNR and FQNEAQ (reference sequence). The CDR3 totals 13 residues. The CDR3 sequence: CASSFDRANEQFF. The CDR3 bases are TGTGCCAGCAGCTTCGACAGGGCCAATGAGCAGTTCTTC.

The chain carries TRBV30 and TRBJ1-2; no clear D gene. The CDR3 is made up of 13 amino acids. The V gene lost 1 base and the J gene lost 1 base, with 7 bases spanning the gap. Germline V CDR1 and CDR2: GTSNPN, SVGIG (reference sequence). CDR3 nucleotides: TGTGCCTGGAGTGCCCAGTTTAACTATGGCTACACCTTC. Amino acids: CAWSAQFNYGYTF.

V and J are TRBV29-1 and TRBJ2-3, with D perhaps TRBD2 (6 bases). The germline V gene has CDR1 SQVTM and CDR2 ANQGSEA. V was shortened by 5 bases and J by 0 bases, with 9 bases between the two germline ends. This CDR3 region has 13 residues. CDR3 DNA: TGCAGCGTTTCCGGGAGTAGCACAGATACGCAGTATTTT. Amino acid sequence: CSVSGSSTDTQYF.

This clonotype was detected ten times or more. The J gene is TRBJ2-7, the V gene TRBV7-2; D is unresolved. Germline V CDR1 and CDR2: SGHTA, FQGNSA. Trimming removed 2 bases from V and 3 bases from J, with 5 bases in between. CDR3 length: 12 amino acids. Here the CDR3 DNA reads TGTGCCAGCAGCTTAAAGGGCTACGAGCAGTACTTC. Protein sequence: CASSLKGYEQYF.

This clonotype was seen ten or more times. The chain has TRBV6-5 and TRBJ2-6; D not resolved. Between the trimmed V and J ends, which lost 2 bases and 0 bases, there was a span of 8 bases. There are 16 residues in the CDR3. From germline, CDR1 is MNHEY and CDR2 SVGAGI. The CDR3 nucleotides are TGTGCCAGCAGTTACGGGGTTAGCTCTGGGGCCAACGTCCTGACTTTC. It codes for CASSYGVSSGANVLTF.

This clonotype was recorded many times. The chain has TRBV2 and TRBJ1-5; a weak D match, TRBD1 (6 bases). V lost 6 bases and J lost 2, with 17 bases in between. The CDR3 has 16 amino acids. From germline, CDR1 is SNHLY and CDR2 FYNNEI. The CDR3 DNA reads as TGTGCCAGCAGCGCCGCCCCCAGGGGTGGCAATCAGCCCCAGCATTTT. This codes for CASSAAPRGGNQPQHF.

In this sample, this clonotype turned up many times. V usage is TRBV6-2 or TRBV6-3 and J usage is TRBJ1-1, with a tentative D call TRBD1 (6 bases). CDR1 is MNHEY and CDR2 is SVGEGT in the germline V gene. The length of the CDR3 is 17 residues. V gave up 7 bases and J gave up 0 bases, with 21 bases separating them. The CDR3 loop reads CASTLRQPQGLNTEAFF. The CDR3, as DNA: TGTGCCAGCACCTTACGACAGCCCCAGGGGTTGAACACTGAAGCTTTCTTT.

In this sample, this clonotype turned up many times. This sequence joins TRBV12-3 or TRBV12-4 and TRBJ2-2; D is unresolved. Trimming stripped 6 bases from V and 6 bases from J, with 11 bases between. The CDR3 contains 13 residues. CDR3 protein: CASRQLRAGELFF. CDR3 bases: TGTGCCAGCAGACAACTTAGGGCCGGGGAGCTGTTTTTT.